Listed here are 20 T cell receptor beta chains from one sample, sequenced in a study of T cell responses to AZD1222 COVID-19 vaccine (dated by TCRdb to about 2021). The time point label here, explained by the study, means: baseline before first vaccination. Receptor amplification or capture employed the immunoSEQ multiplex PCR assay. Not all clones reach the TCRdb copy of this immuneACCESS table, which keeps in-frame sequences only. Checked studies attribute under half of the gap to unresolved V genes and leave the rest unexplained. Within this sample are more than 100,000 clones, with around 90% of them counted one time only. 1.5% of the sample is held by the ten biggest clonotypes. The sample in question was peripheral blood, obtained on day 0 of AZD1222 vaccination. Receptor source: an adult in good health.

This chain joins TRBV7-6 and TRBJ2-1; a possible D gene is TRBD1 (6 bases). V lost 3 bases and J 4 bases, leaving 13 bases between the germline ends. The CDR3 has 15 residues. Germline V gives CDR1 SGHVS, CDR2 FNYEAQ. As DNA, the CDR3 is TGTGCCAGCAGCTTCGCAGGACAGTTGTACAATGAGCAGTTCTTC. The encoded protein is CASSFAGQLYNEQFF.

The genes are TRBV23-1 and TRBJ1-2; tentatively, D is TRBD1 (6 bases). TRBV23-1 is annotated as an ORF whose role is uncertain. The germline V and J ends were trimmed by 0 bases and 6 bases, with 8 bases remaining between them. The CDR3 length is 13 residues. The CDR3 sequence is CASSQSGGHGYTF. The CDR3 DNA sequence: TGCGCCAGCAGTCAATCGGGGGGGCATGGCTACACCTTC.

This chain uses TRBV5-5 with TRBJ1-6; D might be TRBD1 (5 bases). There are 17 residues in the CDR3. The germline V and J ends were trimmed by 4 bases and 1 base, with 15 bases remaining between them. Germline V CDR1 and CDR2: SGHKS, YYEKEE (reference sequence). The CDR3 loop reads CASSAGGHFSYNSPLHF. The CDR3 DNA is TGTGCCAGCAGCGCCGGAGGACACTTTTCCTATAATTCACCCCTCCACTTT.

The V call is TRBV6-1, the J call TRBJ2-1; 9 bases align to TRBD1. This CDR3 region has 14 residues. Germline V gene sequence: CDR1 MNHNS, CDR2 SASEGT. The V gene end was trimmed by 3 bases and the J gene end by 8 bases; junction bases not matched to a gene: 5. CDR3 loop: CASSDYRGLDEQFF. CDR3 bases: TGTGCCAGCAGTGATTACAGGGGGCTGGATGAGCAGTTCTTC.

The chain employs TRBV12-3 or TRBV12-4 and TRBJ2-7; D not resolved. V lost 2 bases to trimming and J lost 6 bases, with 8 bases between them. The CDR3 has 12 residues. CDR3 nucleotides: TGTGCCAGCAGTTTACGGCCATGCGAGCAGTACTTC. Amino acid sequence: CASSLRPCEQYF.

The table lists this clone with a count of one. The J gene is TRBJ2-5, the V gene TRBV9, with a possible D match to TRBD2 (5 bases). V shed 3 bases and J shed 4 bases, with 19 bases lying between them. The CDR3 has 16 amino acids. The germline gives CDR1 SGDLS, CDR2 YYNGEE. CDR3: CASSDDGSPAGETQYF. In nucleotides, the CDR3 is TGTGCCAGCAGCGATGATGGCAGCCCGGCGGGAGAGACCCAGTACTTC.

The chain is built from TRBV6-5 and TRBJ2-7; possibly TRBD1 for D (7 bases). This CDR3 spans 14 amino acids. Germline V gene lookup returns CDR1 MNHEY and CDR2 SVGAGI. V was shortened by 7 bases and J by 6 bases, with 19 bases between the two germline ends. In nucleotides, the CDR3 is TGTGCCAGCACCCAAGTAGGTCAGGGGGGCGAGCAGTACTTC. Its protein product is CASTQVGQGGEQYF.

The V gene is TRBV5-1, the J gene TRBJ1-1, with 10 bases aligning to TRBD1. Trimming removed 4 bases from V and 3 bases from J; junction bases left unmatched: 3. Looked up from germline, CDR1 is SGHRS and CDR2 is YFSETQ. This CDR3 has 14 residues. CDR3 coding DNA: TGCGCCAGCAGCACCGGGACAGGGGACACTGAAGCTTTCTTT. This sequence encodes CASSTGTGDTEAFF.

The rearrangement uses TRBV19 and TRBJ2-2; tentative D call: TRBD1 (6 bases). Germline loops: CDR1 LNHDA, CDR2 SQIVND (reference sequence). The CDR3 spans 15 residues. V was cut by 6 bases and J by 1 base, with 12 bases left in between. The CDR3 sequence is CASRTGQMNTGELFF. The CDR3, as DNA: TGTGCCAGTAGAACGGGACAAATGAACACCGGGGAGCTGTTTTTT. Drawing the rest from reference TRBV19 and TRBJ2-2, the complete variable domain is DGGITQSPKYLFRKEGQNVTLSCEQNLNHDAMYWYRQDPGQGLRLIYYSQIVNDFQKGDIAEGYSVSREKKESFPLTVTSAQKNPTAFYLCASRTGQMNTGELFFGEGSRLTVL.

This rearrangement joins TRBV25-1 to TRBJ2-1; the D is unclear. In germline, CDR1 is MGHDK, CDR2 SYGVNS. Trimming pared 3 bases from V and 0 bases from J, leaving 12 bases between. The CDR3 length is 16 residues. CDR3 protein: CASSEGGGGSYNEQFF. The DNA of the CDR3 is TGTGCCAGCAGTGAGGGCGGTGGCGGCTCCTACAATGAGCAGTTCTTC.

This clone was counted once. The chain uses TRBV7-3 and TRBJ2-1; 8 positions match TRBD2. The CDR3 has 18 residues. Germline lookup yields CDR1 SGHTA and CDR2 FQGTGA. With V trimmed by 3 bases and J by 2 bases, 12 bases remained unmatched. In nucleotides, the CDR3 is TGTGCCAGCAGCTTGAGGCGGGGGGTGCGTGGACCCTACAATGAGCAGTTCTTC. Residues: CASSLRRGVRGPYNEQFF.

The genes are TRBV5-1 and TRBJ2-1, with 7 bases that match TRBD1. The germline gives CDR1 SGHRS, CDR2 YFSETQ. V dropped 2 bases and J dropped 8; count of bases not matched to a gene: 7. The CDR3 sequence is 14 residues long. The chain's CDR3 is CASSLGTVAYEQFF. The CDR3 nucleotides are TGCGCCAGCAGCTTAGGGACAGTAGCGTATGAGCAGTTCTTC.

The CDR3 sequence: CASSLGRSTYEQYF. CDR3 bases: TGTGCCAGCAGCTTAGGCAGGAGTACCTACGAGCAGTACTTC. J is TRBJ2-7 and V is TRBV7-8; no clear D gene. Looked up from germline, CDR1 is SGHVS and CDR2 is FQNEAQ. The CDR3 loop spans 14 amino acids. Trimming took off 1 base at V and 2 bases at J, with 9 bases between the two ends.

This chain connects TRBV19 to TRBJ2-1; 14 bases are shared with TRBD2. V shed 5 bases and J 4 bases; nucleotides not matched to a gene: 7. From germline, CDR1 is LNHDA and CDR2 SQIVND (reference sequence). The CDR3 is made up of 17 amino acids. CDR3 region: CASSARTSGGLYNEQFF. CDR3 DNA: TGTGCCAGTAGTGCTCGGACTAGCGGGGGGTTGTACAATGAGCAGTTCTTC.

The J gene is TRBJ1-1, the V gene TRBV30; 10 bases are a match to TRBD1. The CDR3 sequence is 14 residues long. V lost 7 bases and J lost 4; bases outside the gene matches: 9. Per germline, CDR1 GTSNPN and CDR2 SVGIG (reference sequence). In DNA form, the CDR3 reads TGTGCCTCCTCGGGCGGGACAGGGGTCACTGAAGCTTTCTTT. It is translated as CASSGGTGVTEAFF.

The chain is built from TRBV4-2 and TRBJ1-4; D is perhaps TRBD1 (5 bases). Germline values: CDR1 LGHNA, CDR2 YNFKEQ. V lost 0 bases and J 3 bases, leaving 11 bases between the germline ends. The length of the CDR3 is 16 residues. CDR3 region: CASSQDRVGANEKLFF. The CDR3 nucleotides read TGTGCCAGCAGCCAAGATCGAGTGGGGGCTAATGAAAAACTGTTTTTT.

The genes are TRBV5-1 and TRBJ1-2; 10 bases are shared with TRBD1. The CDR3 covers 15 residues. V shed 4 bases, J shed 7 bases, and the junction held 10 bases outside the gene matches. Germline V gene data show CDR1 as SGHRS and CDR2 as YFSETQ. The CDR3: CASSLSRQGAAGYTF. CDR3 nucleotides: TGCGCCAGCAGCCTTTCTCGACAGGGGGCGGCTGGCTACACCTTC.

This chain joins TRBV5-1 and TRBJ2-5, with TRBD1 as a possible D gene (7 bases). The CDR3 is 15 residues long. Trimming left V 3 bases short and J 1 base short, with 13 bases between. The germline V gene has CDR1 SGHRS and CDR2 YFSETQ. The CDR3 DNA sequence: TGCGCCAGCAGCTCGCCAGGGGGGATCCAAGAGACCCAGTACTTC. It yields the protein CASSSPGGIQETQYF.

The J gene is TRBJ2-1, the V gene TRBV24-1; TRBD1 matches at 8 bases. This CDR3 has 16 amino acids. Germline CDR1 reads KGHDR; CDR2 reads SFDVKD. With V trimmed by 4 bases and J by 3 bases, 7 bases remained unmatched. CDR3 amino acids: CATSDSGQGVYNEQFF. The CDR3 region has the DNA TGTGCCACCAGTGACTCCGGACAGGGAGTCTACAATGAGCAGTTCTTC.

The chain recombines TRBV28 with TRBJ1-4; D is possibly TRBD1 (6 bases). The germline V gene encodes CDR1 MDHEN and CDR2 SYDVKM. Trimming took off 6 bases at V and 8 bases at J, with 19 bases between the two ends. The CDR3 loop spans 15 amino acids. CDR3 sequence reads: CASRLVLGAGEKLFF. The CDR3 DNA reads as TGTGCCAGCAGATTGGTGTTGGGGGCGGGAGAAAAACTGTTTTTT. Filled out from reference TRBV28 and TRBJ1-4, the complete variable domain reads DVKVTQSSRYLVKRTGEKVFLECVQDMDHENMFWYRQDPGLGLRLIYFSYDVKMKEKGDIPEGYSVSREKKERFSLILESASTNQTSMYLCASRLVLGAGEKLFFGSGTQLSVL.